The 22 T cell receptor beta chains below were found in one sample sequenced in a study of OX40 agonist ivuxolimab in advanced cancers. The library was produced with the immunoSEQ multiplex PCR assay. TCRdb took this table from immuneACCESS and kept in-frame rearrangements with V and J called. Such tables lack part of the clones; where checked against another copy, unresolved V genes explain under half of the gap, and the rest is unexplained. This sample comprises just under 80,000 clones, over 75% of them detected only once. The leading ten clones occupy approximately 0.4% of the sample. This sample comprised CD4+ or CD8+ T cells sorted from blood, obtained in a trial of the OX40 agonist ivuxolimab. Receptors originate from an adult with an advanced solid tumor such as melanoma, head and neck, liver or kidney cancer.

The CDR3 nucleotides are TGTGCCAGCAGCTTAAACCAGATGGTAGCTTTCTTT. Its translation: CASSLNQMVAFF. The V call is TRBV7-2, the J call TRBJ1-1; D gene ambiguous. Trimming left V 2 bases short and J 10 bases short, with 11 bases between. There are 12 residues in the CDR3. The germline V gene encodes CDR1 SGHTA and CDR2 FQGNSA.

CDR3 coding DNA: TGCGCCAGCAGCTTGAGGTCTCAGGGGTCACCCCTCCACTTT. Residues: CASSLRSQGSPLHF. This chain joins TRBV5-1 and TRBJ1-6; D might be TRBD1 (6 bases). Germline-derived CDR1 and CDR2 are SGHRS and YFSETQ. The CDR3 has 14 amino acids. The V gene lost 1 base and the J gene lost 10 bases, with 12 bases spanning the gap.

The chain joins TRBV7-2 to TRBJ1-4; no clear D. Per the germline V gene, CDR1 is SGHTA and CDR2 is FQGNSA. V lost 5 bases and J lost 8, with 21 bases in between. This CDR3 has 16 amino acids. CDR3 in amino acids: CASSLMGLAAGEKLFF. The CDR3 DNA sequence: TGTGCCAGCAGCCTTATGGGCCTCGCCGCGGGCGAAAAACTGTTTTTT.

Of note for this clone: This sample also contains other DNA sequences that code for the same CDR3. This sequence joins TRBV10-3 and TRBJ2-7; the D gene is possibly TRBD2 (7 bases). The CDR3 has 14 residues. Germline V gene lookup returns CDR1 ENHRY and CDR2 SYGVKD. V was cut by 8 bases and J by 0 bases, with 14 bases left in between. In nucleotides, the CDR3 is TGTGCCATCGAGAAGGGGGGGTCCTCCTACGAGCAGTACTTC. As protein: CAIEKGGSSYEQYF.

V and J are TRBV7-9 and TRBJ2-1, with TRBD2 matching over 7 bases. Trimming removed 7 bases from V and 5 bases from J; junction bases left unmatched: 11. Germline V lookup: CDR1 SEHNR, CDR2 FQNEAQ (reference sequence). This CDR3 has 15 amino acids. CDR3 sequence: CASTLETSSHNEQFF. CDR3 bases: TGTGCCAGCACCCTCGAGACTAGCAGCCACAATGAGCAGTTCTTC. The complete variable domain, with remaining parts taken from reference TRBV7-9 and TRBJ2-1, reads DTGVSQNPRHKITKRGQNVTFRCDPISEHNRLYWYRQTLGQGPEFLTYFQNEAQLEKSRLLSDRFSAERPKGSFSTLEIQRTEQGDSAMYLCASTLETSSHNEQFFGPGTRLTVL.

The rearrangement links TRBV9 to TRBJ1-3, with no clear D. This CDR3 has 16 amino acids. From germline, CDR1 is SGDLS and CDR2 YYNGEE. V gave up 3 bases and J gave up 0 bases, with 13 bases separating them. CDR3 protein: CASSGAPSSSGNTIYF. The CDR3 DNA sequence: TGTGCCAGCAGCGGGGCCCCTAGTAGCTCTGGAAACACCATATATTTT.

CDR3 sequence reads: CASSLTTLSTDTQYF. CDR3 coding DNA: TGTGCCAGCAGCCTTACTACCCTAAGCACAGATACGCAGTATTTT. The chain uses TRBV6-4 and TRBJ2-3; D is uncertain. The V gene's germline CDR1 is MRHNA and CDR2 SNTAGT. V lost 6 bases and J 0 bases, leaving 13 bases between the germline ends. This CDR3 comprises 15 residues.

This chain uses TRBV18 with TRBJ2-1; D possibly corresponds to TRBD1 (6 bases). Germline V gene sequence: CDR1 KGHSH, CDR2 LQKENI. CDR3 length: 16 amino acids. V lost 3 bases and J 5 bases, leaving 17 bases between the germline ends. CDR3 in amino acids: CASSPTTGQINNEQFF. The DNA for the CDR3 is TGTGCCAGCTCACCTACAACAGGACAGATAAACAATGAGCAGTTCTTC. Supplemented by reference TRBV18 and TRBJ2-1, the full variable domain reads NAGVMQNPRHLVRRRGQEARLRCSPMKGHSHVYWYRQLPEEGLKFMVYLQKENIIDESGMPKERFSAEFPKEGPSILRIQQVVRGDSAAYFCASSPTTGQINNEQFFGPGTRLTVL.

The chain recombines TRBV10-3 with TRBJ1-5; perhaps TRBD1 as D (6 bases). Germline V gene sequence: CDR1 ENHRY, CDR2 SYGVKD. This CDR3 has 13 amino acids. V was clipped by 7 bases and J by 9 bases, with 16 bases between them. CDR3 DNA: TGTGCCATCACCCGGGACACCCTCGGGCCCCAGCATTTT. It translates to CAITRDTLGPQHF.

The CDR3 protein is CASSPPDRKGTEAFF. The CDR3 DNA reads TGTGCCAGCAGTCCCCCGGACAGGAAGGGCACTGAAGCTTTCTTT. This chain links TRBV27 with TRBJ1-1, with 7 bases that match TRBD1. This CDR3 contains 15 residues. The V and J ends lost 5 bases and 4 bases, in that order; junction bases with no gene match: 10. The germline V gene has CDR1 MNHEY and CDR2 SMNVEV (reference sequence).

This chain links TRBV21-1 with TRBJ2-7; the D call TRBD2 from the table was never checked on the DNA. TRBV21-1 is recorded as a pseudogene. The CDR3 is made up of 15 amino acids. In DNA, the CDR3 is TGTGCCAGCAGCAAGTTATTAGCGGGAGCCTACGAGCAGTACTTC. Its translation is CASSKLLAGAYEQYF.

The chain joins TRBV28 to TRBJ2-5; tentatively, D is TRBD2 (5 bases). Looked up from germline, CDR1 is MDHEN and CDR2 is SYDVKM. The ends were cut back, 2 bases at V and 2 bases at J, with 6 bases in the middle. The CDR3 spans 13 residues. The CDR3 DNA reads as TGTGCCAGCAGTTTAGAGGGTCAAGAGACCCAGTACTTC. Amino acids: CASSLEGQETQYF. Full variable domain (remainder filled in from reference TRBV28 and TRBJ2-5): DVKVTQSSRYLVKRTGEKVFLECVQDMDHENMFWYRQDPGLGLRLIYFSYDVKMKEKGDIPEGYSVSREKKERFSLILESASTNQTSMYLCASSLEGQETQYFGPGTRLLVL.

The gene calls are TRBV19 and TRBJ1-1, with 7 bases matching TRBD1. Trimming at V came to 6 bases and at J to 4 bases, leaving 8 bases not matched to a gene. The CDR3 spans 14 residues. Germline CDR1 is LNHDA and CDR2 is SQIVND (reference sequence). CDR3 coding DNA: TGTGCCAGTAGCCCGACAGGGTATGGCACTGAAGCTTTCTTT. It translates to CASSPTGYGTEAFF.

J is TRBJ1-4 and V is TRBV2, with D possibly TRBD1 on 6 matching bases. Germline V gene data show CDR1 as SNHLY and CDR2 as FYNNEI. V was pared by 6 bases and J by 7 bases, with 18 bases between. The CDR3 contains 15 residues. This CDR3 is CASRPNRVAGEKLFF. CDR3 coding DNA: TGTGCCAGCAGACCTAACAGGGTTGCGGGTGAAAAACTGTTTTTT. The entire variable domain, with the rest obtained from reference TRBV2 and TRBJ1-4, is as follows: EPEVTQTPSHQVTQMGQEVILRCVPISNHLYFYWYRQILGQKVEFLVSFYNNEISEKSEIFDDQFSVERPDGSNFTLKIRSTKLEDSAMYFCASRPNRVAGEKLFFGSGTQLSVL.

This chain joins TRBV6-4 and TRBJ2-3; 7 nucleotides match TRBD2. Germline CDR1 reads MRHNA; CDR2 reads SNTAGT. The CDR3 runs to 15 residues. Trimming at V came to 3 bases and at J to 6 bases, leaving 9 bases not matched to a gene. The CDR3: CASSDSGLGLDTQYF. DNA for the CDR3: TGTGCCAGCAGTGATTCAGGACTAGGGTTGGATACGCAGTATTTT.

This clone was seen only once. The chain combines TRBV12-5 with TRBJ2-5, with D perhaps matching TRBD1 (5 bases). Trimming removed 0 bases from V and 4 bases from J, with 12 bases in between. The length of the CDR3 is 15 residues. CDR1 is LGHNT, CDR2 FRNRAP, per germline. For the CDR3, the DNA is TGTGCTAGTGGTTTGGTACTGGCTAGGGGAGAGACCCAGTACTTC. This encodes CASGLVLARGETQYF.

V gene TRBV21-1 combines with J gene TRBJ2-7; the D call of TRBD2 is as the table states it, not checked on the DNA. TRBV21-1 is a listed pseudogene. The CDR3 is made up of 15 amino acids. CDR3 nucleotides: TGTGCCAGCAGCAAAGGTTGGGAGGGGCCCTACGAGCAGTACTTC. It is translated as CASSKGWEGPYEQYF.

The chain couples TRBV5-4 to TRBJ2-2, with D unclear. V dropped 2 bases and J dropped 6 bases, with 11 bases sitting between them. Germline CDR1 is SGHNT and CDR2 is YYREEE (reference sequence). The CDR3 spans 14 residues. The CDR3 sequence is CASSFDRLAGELFF. The CDR3 DNA reads TGTGCCAGCAGCTTCGATCGGCTAGCCGGGGAGCTGTTTTTT.

Details on this clone: Germline is not matched at one junction end, which may reflect a read error. V usage is TRBV11-2 and J usage is TRBJ2-7, with 10 nucleotides matching TRBD2. Germline lookup yields CDR1 SGHAT and CDR2 FQNNGV. The CDR3 runs 15 residues. CDR3 amino acids: CASSPSGLASSEQYF. The CDR3 DNA sequence: TGTGCCAGCAGCCCCTCGGGACTAGCGTCCTCCGAGCAGTACTTC.

This clone was counted a single time. The chain employs TRBV27 and TRBJ2-3; 12 bases are a match to TRBD1. CDR1 is MNHEY, CDR2 SMNVEV, per germline (reference sequence). The V segment lost 0 bases and the J segment 4 bases; nucleotides outside the gene matches: 2. The CDR3 runs to 16 residues. The CDR3 sequence is CASSLSGTGGADTQYF. The CDR3 region has the DNA TGTGCCAGCAGTTTATCCGGGACAGGGGGCGCAGATACGCAGTATTTT.

The chain couples TRBV27 to TRBJ2-3, with TRBD2 as a possible D gene (6 bases). Germline CDR1 MNHEY, CDR2 SMNVEV (reference sequence). With 0 bases removed from V and 6 bases from J, the gap between germline ends came to 16 bases. CDR3 length: 16 residues. DNA for the CDR3: TGTGCCAGCAGTTTATCCCCACAGCCACGGGGGGATACGCAGTATTTT. Translating gives CASSLSPQPRGDTQYF.

This clone occurred a few times. V gene TRBV30 combines with J gene TRBJ2-7, with TRBD2 identical over 8 bases. The trim removed 5 bases at V and 5 bases at J, leaving 5 bases unmatched. This CDR3 has 12 residues. Germline CDR1 and CDR2: GTSNPN and SVGIG (reference sequence). In DNA form, the CDR3 reads TGTGCCTGGGCGGCGGGGGGAGACGAGCAGTACTTC. Amino acid sequence: CAWAAGGDEQYF.